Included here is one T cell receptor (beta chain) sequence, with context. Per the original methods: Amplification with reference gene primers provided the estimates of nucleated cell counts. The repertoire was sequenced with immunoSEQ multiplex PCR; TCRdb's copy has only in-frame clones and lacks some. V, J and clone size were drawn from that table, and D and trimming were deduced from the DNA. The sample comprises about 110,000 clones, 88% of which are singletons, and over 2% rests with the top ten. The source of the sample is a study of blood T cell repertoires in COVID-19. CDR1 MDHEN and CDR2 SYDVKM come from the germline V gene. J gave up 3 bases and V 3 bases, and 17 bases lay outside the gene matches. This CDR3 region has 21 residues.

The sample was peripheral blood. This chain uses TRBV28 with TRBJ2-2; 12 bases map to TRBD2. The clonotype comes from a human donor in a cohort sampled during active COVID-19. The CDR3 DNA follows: TGTGCCAGCAGTTTTCTTTTTGGCTCGACTAGCGGGGGACAACACACCGGGGAGCTGTTTTTT. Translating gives CASSFLFGSTSGGQHTGELFF. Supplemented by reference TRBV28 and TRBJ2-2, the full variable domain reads DVKVTQSSRYLVKRTGEKVFLECVQDMDHENMFWYRQDPGLGLRLIYFSYDVKMKEKGDIPEGYSVSREKKERFSLILESASTNQTSMYLCASSFLFGSTSGGQHTGELFFGEGSRLTVL.